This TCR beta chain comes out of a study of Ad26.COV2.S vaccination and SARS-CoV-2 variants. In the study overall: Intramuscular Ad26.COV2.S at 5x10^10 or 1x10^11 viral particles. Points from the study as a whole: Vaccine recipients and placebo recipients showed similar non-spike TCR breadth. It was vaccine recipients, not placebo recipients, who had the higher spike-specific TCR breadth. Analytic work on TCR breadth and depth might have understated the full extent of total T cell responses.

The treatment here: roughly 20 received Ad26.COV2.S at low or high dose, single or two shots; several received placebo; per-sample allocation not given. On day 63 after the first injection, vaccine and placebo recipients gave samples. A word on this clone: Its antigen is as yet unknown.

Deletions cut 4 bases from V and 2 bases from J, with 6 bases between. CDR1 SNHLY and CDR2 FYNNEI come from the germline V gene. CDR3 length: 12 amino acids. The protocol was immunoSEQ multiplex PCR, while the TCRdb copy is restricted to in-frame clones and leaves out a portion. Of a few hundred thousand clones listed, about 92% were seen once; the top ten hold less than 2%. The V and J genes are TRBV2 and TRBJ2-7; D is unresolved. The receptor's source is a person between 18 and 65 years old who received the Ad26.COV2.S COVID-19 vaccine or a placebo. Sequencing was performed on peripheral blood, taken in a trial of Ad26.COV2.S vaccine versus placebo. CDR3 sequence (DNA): TGTGCCAGCAGTGGTCGGACCTACGAGCAGTACTTC. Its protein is CASSGRTYEQYF.